This is a list of T cell receptor beta chains from one sample in a study of blood T cell repertoires in COVID-19. Assay: immunoSEQ multiplex PCR; the TCRdb copy retains only in-frame clones and omits some. The sample consists of roughly 68,000 clones, roughly 85% of them appearing once. Sequencing was performed on peripheral blood. The receptors stem from a man aged 45-65 years with acute or convalescent COVID-19. Each CDR3 is given without its conserved first and last residue. Size tells how often a clone was seen (once, few, many) or the class of an expanded clone, and some rows leave it out.

once TRBV30 AWSGGGENTDTQY
NA TRBV7-2 ASSYSGVSSYNEQF
NA TRBV10-3 AISPRQGASDTQY
few TRBV5-1 ASSFGGSGYEQY
NA TRBV2 ASSPGEREQY
NA TRBV11-2 ASSRTGGTGELF
NA TRBV5-1 ASSLGTTGAEGYT
NA TRBV6-5 ASQGYSNQPQH
NA TRBV28 ASSSGQGYSYEQY
NA TRBV5-5 ASSFRQGGTDTQY
NA TRBV18 ASSRDQGRGTEAF
few TRBV30 AWSYSLAKNIQY
NA TRBV10-2 ASSDVRQGNDEQY
few TRBV9 ASSPLPTGFSGYT
NA TRBV5-1 ASSLTGDSGNTIY
NA TRBV3-1/TRBV3-2 ASSQIWGGYT
NA TRBV27 ASSPGQGISEAF
NA TRBV19 ASSMNLGLTGNTIY
NA TRBV30 AWSVHQGHYGYT
few TRBV19 ATQGASSEAF
NA TRBV2 ASSEARTPRWADTQY
NA TRBV4-1 ASSHIDRGNQETQY
NA TRBV24-1 ATSDSLQGQETQY
NA TRBV6-5 ASSGTGIYGYT
NA TRBV27 ASRYISGGATGEQF
few TRBV11-2 ASSHRSVRGTGELF
NA TRBV5-1 ASSLEGENTEAF
NA TRBV7-2 ASSPKQGARDGYT
NA TRBV2 ASSPSWGRGGTDTQY
NA TRBV3-1/TRBV3-2 ASSLQPQGDYEQY
NA TRBV6-1 ASSEATDSYEQY
few TRBV18 ASSPRPTDTQY
NA TRBV13 ASSLIGGEQF
once TRBV29-1 SADGLAGGLSNEQF
NA TRBV15 ATSNYRGGDTGELF
NA TRBV21-1 ASSKQSQNPA